These 17 T cell receptor beta chains share one sample of origin, sequenced in a study of cytomegalovirus exposure and HLA in healthy donors. The PCR was carried out with 60 Vbeta primers and 13 Jbeta primers. Profiled with immunoSEQ multiplex PCR; TCRdb holds only in-frame clones, not every one. The sample includes 150,000 to 200,000 clones, roughly 80% of them seen just once. Sequencing was done on a sample of PBMCs. The receptor source for this set is a male donor in good health and CMV-seronegative.

This rearrangement joins TRBV4-1 to TRBJ1-4; unclear D gene. V lost 2 bases and J lost 5, with 9 bases in between. The CDR3 is made up of 14 amino acids. Germline values: CDR1 MGHRA, CDR2 YSYEKL. The CDR3 loop reads CASSQTHFNEKLFF. The CDR3 region has the DNA TGCGCCAGCAGCCAAACTCACTTCAATGAAAAACTGTTTTTT.

The chain is built from TRBV19 and TRBJ2-3; 7 nucleotides align to TRBD2. The germline V gene encodes CDR1 LNHDA and CDR2 SQIVND (reference sequence). The length of the CDR3 is 16 residues. Trimming at V came to 9 bases and at J to 0 bases, leaving 12 bases not matched to a gene. The chain's CDR3 is CARGGNGRGSTDTQYF. The CDR3, as DNA: TGTGCCAGGGGGGGGAATGGGCGGGGGAGCACAGATACGCAGTATTTT.

The V and J genes are TRBV9 and TRBJ2-1, with D tentatively TRBD2 (5 bases). The CDR3 consists of 18 residues. CDR1 SGDLS and CDR2 YYNGEE come from the germline V gene. Between the trimmed V and J ends, which lost 3 bases and 6 bases, there was a span of 25 bases. The CDR3 DNA follows: TGTGCCAGCAGCGGACGGGGTTACTCCGGTGGGTCCAGCAATGAGCAGTTCTTC. Residues: CASSGRGYSGGSSNEQFF.

Comment on this clone: Other nucleotide sequences in the sample specify the same CDR3. V is TRBV18 and J is TRBJ2-3; D is possibly TRBD2 (6 bases). Germline assignment: CDR1 KGHSH and CDR2 LQKENI. The V and J ends lost 6 bases and 5 bases respectively, with 15 bases between them. The CDR3 has 14 amino acids. The CDR3, as DNA: TGTGCCAGCTCCCGGGACTCTGCGGGAGATACGCAGTATTTT. It is translated as CASSRDSAGDTQYF.

The genes are TRBV28 and TRBJ2-7; 9 bases fit TRBD1. The V gene end was trimmed by 3 bases and the J gene end by 5 bases; junction bases not matched to a gene: 8. The CDR3 runs to 15 residues. Germline V CDR1 and CDR2: MDHEN, SYDVKM. Here the CDR3 reads CASSFPGTGSHEQYF. CDR3 nucleotide sequence: TGTGCCAGCAGTTTTCCCGGGACAGGGAGCCACGAGCAGTACTTC.

The chain joins TRBV7-9 to TRBJ1-5; maybe TRBD1 (6 bases). Trimming took 5 bases from V and 3 from J, leaving 11 bases between them. The CDR3 sequence is 14 residues long. Looked up from germline, CDR1 is SEHNR and CDR2 is FQNEAQ (reference sequence). The CDR3 reads CASSLTGINQPQHF. CDR3 bases: TGTGCCAGCAGCCTCACAGGGATCAATCAGCCCCAGCATTTT. Complete variable domain (other parts from reference TRBV7-9 and TRBJ1-5): DTGVSQNPRHKITKRGQNVTFRCDPISEHNRLYWYRQTLGQGPEFLTYFQNEAQLEKSRLLSDRFSAERPKGSFSTLEIQRTEQGDSAMYLCASSLTGINQPQHFGDGTRLSIL.

This clone was detected only a few times. V is TRBV5-8 and J is TRBJ2-1; D may be TRBD2 (5 bases). CDR1 and CDR2 (germline): SGHTS, YDEGEE. V lost 0 bases to trimming and J lost 0 bases, with 10 bases between them. This CDR3 is built from 16 residues. DNA for the CDR3: TGTGCCAGCAGCTTGGGTCGGGGATACTCCTACAATGAGCAGTTCTTC. Its protein is CASSLGRGYSYNEQFF.

CDR3 amino acids: CSVVLSGTDTQYF. Here the CDR3 DNA reads TGCAGCGTTGTATTGTCGGGCACAGATACGCAGTATTTT. The V call is TRBV29-1, the J call TRBJ2-3; no firm D call. Trimming pared 4 bases from V and 1 base from J, leaving 9 bases between. Germline V lookup: CDR1 SQVTM, CDR2 ANQGSEA. The CDR3 sequence is 13 residues long.

CDR3 nucleotide sequence: TGTGCCAGCAGCCCAGGGGGCCGATATAATGAAAAACTGTTTTTT. It codes for CASSPGGRYNEKLFF. The V and J genes are TRBV28 and TRBJ1-4, with TRBD1 matching over 8 bases. This CDR3 spans 15 amino acids. Trimming took 6 bases from V and 4 from J; bases not matched to a gene: 7. Germline V gives CDR1 MDHEN, CDR2 SYDVKM.

Comments on this clone: A read error may account for a junction end that differs from germline. CDR3: CAGSLRGLSNQPQHF. In DNA form, the CDR3 reads TGTGCCGGCAGCTTAAGGGGTCTTAGCAATCAGCCCCAGCATTTT. The rearrangement joins TRBV7-2 to TRBJ1-5; possibly TRBD1 for D (5 bases). The CDR3 is made up of 15 amino acids. Germline lookup yields CDR1 SGHTA and CDR2 FQGNSA. The full variable domain, rest sourced from reference TRBV7-2 and TRBJ1-5, is GAGVSQSPSNKVTEKGKDVELRCDPISGHTALYWYRQSLGQGLEFLIYFQGNSAPDKSGLPSDRFSAERTGGSVSTLTIQRTQQEDSAVYLCAGSLRGLSNQPQHFGDGTRLSIL.

DNA of the CDR3: TGTGCCAGCTCAACCGAGGAGGCGATCGCCCAGCATTTT. Translation: CASSTEEAIAQHF. The chain couples TRBV18 to TRBJ1-5, with no clear D. The CDR3 has 13 amino acids. V lost 5 bases and J lost 11, with 16 bases in between. Germline lookup yields CDR1 KGHSH and CDR2 LQKENI. Combining the CDR3 with reference TRBV18 and TRBJ1-5 gives the whole variable domain NAGVMQNPRHLVRRRGQEARLRCSPMKGHSHVYWYRQLPEEGLKFMVYLQKENIIDESGMPKERFSAEFPKEGPSILRIQQVVRGDSAAYFCASSTEEAIAQHFGDGTRLSIL.

V is TRBV6-6 and J is TRBJ1-1; the match to TRBD1 covers 7 bases. V dropped 5 bases and J dropped 2; count of bases not matched to a gene: 8. CDR1 and CDR2 (germline): MNHNY, SVGAGI (reference sequence). This CDR3 comprises 15 residues. The CDR3 nucleotides are TGTGCCAGCAGTAGCAGGACAGGTAGCAACACTGAAGCTTTCTTT. Amino acid sequence: CASSSRTGSNTEAFF.

The CDR3 region is CASSLRLAGGRIPYNEQFF. The CDR3 nucleotides read TGTGCCAGCAGCCTCCGACTAGCGGGAGGCCGGATCCCCTACAATGAGCAGTTCTTC. The chain carries TRBV21-1 and TRBJ2-1; no check of the table's D call, TRBD2, against the DNA was made. TRBV21-1 is a recognized pseudogene. The CDR3 is 19 amino acids.

The chain carries TRBV18 and TRBJ2-2; no definite D call. Germline V gene data show CDR1 as KGHSH and CDR2 as LQKENI. CDR3 size: 14 residues. V dropped 2 bases and J dropped 0 bases, with 4 bases sitting between them. The chain's CDR3 is CASSPYTNTGELFF. CDR3 DNA: TGTGCCAGCTCACCATACACGAACACCGGGGAGCTGTTTTTT.

CDR3 in amino acids: CASSFLTGPNEQYF. Here the CDR3 DNA reads TGTGCCAGCAGTTTCCTCACAGGGCCCAACGAGCAGTACTTC. The chain couples TRBV28 to TRBJ2-7; possibly TRBD1 for D (6 bases). Trimming removed 3 bases from V and 5 bases from J, with 14 bases in between. This CDR3 region has 14 residues. Germline V gene data show CDR1 as MDHEN and CDR2 as SYDVKM.

The rearrangement joins TRBV7-2 to TRBJ2-3, with 7 bases matching TRBD2. With V trimmed by 4 bases and J by 4 bases, 14 bases remained unmatched. CDR3 size: 17 residues. The germline gives CDR1 SGHTA, CDR2 FQGNSA. The CDR3 sequence: CASSSLRESGGPDTQYF. CDR3 nucleotides: TGTGCCAGCAGCTCCCTCCGGGAGTCGGGAGGCCCAGATACGCAGTATTTT.

The chain joins TRBV7-2 to TRBJ2-5; no reliable D call. This CDR3 has 14 residues. Trimming cost V 4 bases and J 4 bases, with 13 bases left between them. Germline CDR1 and CDR2: SGHTA and FQGNSA. The CDR3: CASSWSGVTETQYF. CDR3 DNA: TGTGCCAGCAGCTGGTCAGGTGTTACAGAGACCCAGTACTTC.